This T cell receptor beta chain was sequenced during a study of vaccination effects on CD4 cells after COVID-19. For the study at large: Two-dose BNT162b2 or mRNA-1273 vaccination was given to participants.

A few counts support this clone. No antigen is known for it. The data were produced by immunoSEQ multiplex PCR, yet TCRdb's version contains in-frame clones alone and is incomplete. The sample consists of 71,000 or so clones, approximately 72% of them appearing once. Expansion with viral peptide pools was applied to antigen-specific CD4+ T cells by the ViraFEST assay prior to sequencing. Isolating CD4+ T cells followed approximately 10 days of culture. Among the vaccine recipients, none had a prior SARS-CoV-2 infection, and nucleocapsid antibodies were negative. Cultivation was performed at a few million PBMC per well with around 9.3 IU/ml IL-2 and roughly 9.3 ug/ml peptides added. Germline V gene lookup returns CDR1 MDHEN and CDR2 SYDVKM. This CDR3 has 14 residues. Between the trimmed V and J ends, which lost 7 bases and 0 bases, there was a span of 10 bases. Study conclusions and caveats: Healthy vaccine recipients' vaccine-induced clones were almost all SARS-CoV-2 mono-reactive. The study found marked clonal contraction of infection- and vaccine-induced clones late after vaccination.

Sequenced material: CD4+ T cells from PBMCs cultured with HCoV-OC43 spike peptides, taken before COVID-19 vaccination. Subset noted: HCoV-OC43 spike overlapping peptide pool stimulation. The rearrangement links TRBV28 to TRBJ1-5; D not resolved. This clonotype was obtained from a human donor who received a COVID-19 vaccine. Here the CDR3 DNA reads TGTGCCAGCACGGGAAACCTTAGCAATCAGCCCCAGCATTTT. The encoded protein is CASTGNLSNQPQHF. Full variable domain (outside the CDR3, taken from reference TRBV28 and TRBJ1-5): DVKVTQSSRYLVKRTGEKVFLECVQDMDHENMFWYRQDPGLGLRLIYFSYDVKMKEKGDIPEGYSVSREKKERFSLILESASTNQTSMYLCASTGNLSNQPQHFGDGTRLSIL.